Reported below is one T cell receptor beta chain. The same CDR3 also results from other DNA sequences found in this sample. These data come from a study of blood T cell repertoires in COVID-19. Across the study: From T cells, B-cell-depleted T cells, or PBMCs came the material, which was cDNA or gDNA.

In the authors' methods: Amplification with reference gene primers provided the estimates of nucleated cell counts. Clones were sequenced by immunoSEQ multiplex PCR, and TCRdb holds only the in-frame ones, with some missing. V and J calls and clone size are given by that table; D and trimming were obtained from the DNA. In the table there are some 120,000 clones, 88% of which are singletons. There are 13 residues in the CDR3. V was cut by 5 bases and J by 0 bases, with 8 bases left in between. CDR1 is SGHDN, CDR2 FVKESK, per germline. The clonotype was recovered from a human donor in a cohort sampled during active COVID-19. The sample taken for sequencing was peripheral blood. The chain employs TRBV14 and TRBJ2-7, with a possible D match to TRBD2 (5 bases). Here the CDR3 DNA reads TGTGCCAGCAGCTCGGGGAGCTCCTACGAGCAGTACTTC. This gives the protein CASSSGSSYEQYF.